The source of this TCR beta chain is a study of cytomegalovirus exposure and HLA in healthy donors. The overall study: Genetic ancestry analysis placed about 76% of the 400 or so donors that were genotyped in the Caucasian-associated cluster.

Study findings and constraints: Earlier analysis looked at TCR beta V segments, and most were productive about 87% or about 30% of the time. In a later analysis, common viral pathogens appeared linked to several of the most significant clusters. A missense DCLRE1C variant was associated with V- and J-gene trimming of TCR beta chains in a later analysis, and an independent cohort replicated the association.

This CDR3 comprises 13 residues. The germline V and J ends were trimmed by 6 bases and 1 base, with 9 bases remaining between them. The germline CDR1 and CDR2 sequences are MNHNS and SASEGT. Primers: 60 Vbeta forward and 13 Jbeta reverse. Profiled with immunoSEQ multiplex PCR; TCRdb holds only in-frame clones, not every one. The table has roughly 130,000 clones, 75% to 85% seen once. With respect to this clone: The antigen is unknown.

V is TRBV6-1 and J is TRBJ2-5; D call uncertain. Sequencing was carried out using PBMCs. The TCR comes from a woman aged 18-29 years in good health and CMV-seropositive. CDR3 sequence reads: CASSRVPQETQYF. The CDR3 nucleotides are TGTGCCAGCAGCCGGGTCCCCCAAGAGACCCAGTACTTC.